A selection of T cell receptor beta chains follows, all from one sample in a study of OX40 agonist ivuxolimab in advanced cancers. Libraries were prepared by immunoSEQ multiplex PCR; TCRdb keeps only in-frame clonotypes and omits some of them. The sample carries more than 60,000 clones, 86% recorded once. Sample: CD4+ or CD8+ T cells sorted from blood, taken in a trial of the OX40 agonist ivuxolimab. The receptors were gathered from an adult with an advanced solid tumor such as melanoma, head and neck, liver or kidney cancer. CDR3s include the opening cysteine and the closing phenylalanine or tryptophan. D genes are given only for firm matches. Clone sizes are given selectively: once, few, many, or a class where the clone is expanded.

TRBV9	18	TRBJ2-2	-	TRBD1	TGTGCCAGCAACTTTAGAGGGGACAGGGGGCAACGTACCGGGGAGCTGTTTTTT	CASNFRGDRGQRTGELFF
TRBV5-1	16	TRBJ1-6	-	TRBD1	TGCGCCAGCAGCTTCGGACAGGCGAAGAATAATTCACCCCTCCACTTT	CASSFGQAKNNSPLHF
TRBV20-1	11	TRBJ1-2	-	-	TGCAGTGCTCAACAGGACTATGGCTACACCTTC	CSAQQDYGYTF
TRBV7-3	13	TRBJ2-7	-	-	TGTGCCAGCAGCCTGGGTTCAGGGTACGAGCAGTACTTC	CASSLGSGYEQYF
TRBV6-1	12	TRBJ1-1	-	-	TGTGCCAGCAGTGACCCCCCGATAGAGGCTTTCTTT	CASSDPPIEAFF
TRBV6-4	14	TRBJ2-5	-	-	TGTGCCAGCAGTGACTCCCCAGGGATGGGGACCCAGTACTTC	CASSDSPGMGTQYF
TRBV19	14	TRBJ2-7	-	TRBD1	TGTGCCAGTAGAAAACAGGGGGCAACCTACGAGCAGTACTTC	CASRKQGATYEQYF
TRBV7-9	14	TRBJ2-5	-	-	TGTGCCAGCAGCTCATTCGAGATCAAGACAGGCCAGTACTTC	CASSSFEIKTGQYF
TRBV11-1	17	TRBJ2-2	-	TRBD2	TGTGCCAGCAGCTTCTCGAGTAGCGGGGGGGCGTCCGGGGAGCTGTTTTTT	CASSFSSSGGASGELFF
TRBV6-1	12	TRBJ1-1	-	-	TGTGCCAGCATATGGAGGAACACTGAAGCTTTCTTT	CASIWRNTEAFF
TRBV4-1	15	TRBJ2-3	-	-	TGCGCCAGCAGCCAGAGCGGAACTAGCACAGATACGCAGTATTTT	CASSQSGTSTDTQYF
TRBV14	18	TRBJ2-1	once	TRBD2	TGTGCCAGCAGCCTGGTAGCGGAAATAGCGGGAGTTCGTAATGAGCAGTTCTTC	CASSLVAEIAGVRNEQFF
TRBV9	13	TRBJ2-1	-	TRBD2	TGTGCCAGCAGCGTACAGGATGGGGGGGATCTGTTCTTC	CASSVQDGGDLFF
TRBV5-8	15	TRBJ2-3	once	TRBD2	TGTGCCAGCAGCTTGGAATGGCGGGAGGCAGATACGCAGTATTTT	CASSLEWREADTQYF
TRBV6-5	15	TRBJ2-2	-	-	TGTGCCAGCAGACCCCCCCCGGGACATACCGGGGAGCTGTTTTTT	CASRPPPGHTGELFF
TRBV6-5	14	TRBJ1-1	-	-	TGTGCCAGCAGAACCCCGGGCGGGAACACTGAAGCTTTCTTT	CASRTPGGNTEAFF
TRBV6-1	13	TRBJ2-7	-	TRBD1	TGTGCCAGCACGTCGGGACAGGCCTACGAGCAGTACTTC	CASTSGQAYEQYF
TRBV9	16	TRBJ2-2	-	TRBD1	TGTGCCAGCAGCGTAGGTGGGACAGCCAACACCGGGGAGCTGTTTTTT	CASSVGGTANTGELFF
TRBV30	11	TRBJ2-7	-	-	TGTGCCTGGAGTGTAAACTACGAGCAGTACTTC	CAWSVNYEQYF
TRBV15	17	TRBJ1-1	-	TRBD1	TGTGCCACCAGCACTCGGACAGGGGCGGTCGGGAACACTGAAGCTTTCTTT	CATSTRTGAVGNTEAFF
TRBV28	15	TRBJ2-1	-	TRBD1	TGTGCCAGCAGTTTCTACCAGGGGGAGTGGGATGAGCAGTTCTTC	CASSFYQGEWDEQFF
TRBV7-3	16	TRBJ2-3	-	TRBD2	TGTGCCAGCAGCTCCGGGACTAGCGGGGGGATAGATACGCAGTATTTT	CASSSGTSGGIDTQYF
TRBV7-2	15	TRBJ1-5	-	-	TGTGCCAGCAGCTCGTGGGGGGGGCAGTCTCAGCCCCAGCATTTT	CASSSWGGQSQPQHF
TRBV5-6	14	TRBJ1-4	-	-	TGTGCCAGCAGCTCGCTCGGGCTGGGTGAAAAACTGTTTTTT	CASSSLGLGEKLFF
TRBV6-5	15	TRBJ2-1	-	-	TGTGCCAGCAGTTACTCGAGAGGACAATACAATGAGCAGTTCTTC	CASSYSRGQYNEQFF